The 19 T cell receptor beta chains below were found in one sample sequenced in a study of T cells in Graves' hyperthyroidism and ophthalmopathy. The CDR3 regions of TCR beta were amplified from RNA transcripts. An initial round of RT-PCR targeting the TCR CDR3 relied on the HTBI primer set. One entry per CDR3 protein results from TCRdb running MiXCR on the multiplex PCR reads. The sample holds 200,000 to 250,000 distinct CDR3 sequences, about 15% seen once. The sequencing input was blood. Receptors originate from a man in his forties or fifties with Graves' hyperthyroidism.

This clonotype was counted only a few times. This rearrangement joins TRBV11-3 to TRBJ2-7, with 9 nucleotides matching TRBD1. This CDR3 contains 13 residues. V gave up 6 bases and J gave up 7 bases; unmatched junction bases: 7. Germline CDR1 reads SGHNT; CDR2 reads YENEEA. Here the CDR3 reads CASSWDRAGEQYF. DNA of the CDR3: TGTGCCAGCAGTTGGGACAGGGCAGGAGAGCAGTACTTC.

Only a few counts were recorded for this clonotype. The J gene is TRBJ2-2, the V gene TRBV19, with D maybe TRBD1 (5 bases). The CDR3 covers 14 residues. The germline CDR1 and CDR2 sequences are LNHDA and SQIVND (reference sequence). The V end lost 6 bases, the J end lost 0 bases, and 8 bases lay between the germline ends. CDR3 nucleotides: TGTGCCAGTAGATGGACATCGAACACCGGGGAGCTGTTTTTT. Its translation: CASRWTSNTGELFF.

This chain connects TRBV18 to TRBJ2-5; 7 bases fit TRBD2. The length of the CDR3 is 16 residues. Losses at the gene ends were 0 bases for V and 5 bases for J; bases not matched to a gene: 9. CDR1 KGHSH and CDR2 LQKENI come from the germline V gene. Here the CDR3 reads CASSPPGRRRGETQYF. Here the CDR3 DNA reads TGTGCCAGCTCACCACCCGGGAGGAGAAGAGGGGAGACCCAGTACTTC.

This clonotype was recorded at least ten times. V gene TRBV7-3 combines with J gene TRBJ2-1; 7 positions agree with TRBD2. With V trimmed by 0 bases and J by 10 bases, 3 bases remained unmatched. Germline-derived CDR1 and CDR2 are SGHTA and FQGTGA. There are 13 residues in the CDR3. The CDR3 bases are TGTGCCAGCAGCTTAACGTGGCGGGGGGAGCAGTTCTTC. It translates to CASSLTWRGEQFF.

The chain employs TRBV7-9 and TRBJ2-1; 10 nucleotides agree with TRBD2. The CDR3 contains 15 residues. The germline V gene has CDR1 SEHNR and CDR2 FQNEAQ (reference sequence). The J segment lost 1 base and the V segment lost 4 bases, leaving 1 base of the junction unmatched. The CDR3 nucleotides read TGTGCCAGCAGCTCACTAGCGGGGTCCTACAATGAGCAGTTCTTC. It specifies CASSSLAGSYNEQFF.

This clonotype was observed at least ten times. The V gene is TRBV5-1, the J gene TRBJ2-1; D might be TRBD1 or TRBD2, each matching 5 bases. Germline values: CDR1 SGHRS, CDR2 YFSETQ. The CDR3 is 14 amino acids. Trimming cost V 0 bases and J 2 bases, with 6 bases left between them. The CDR3 DNA reads as TGCGCCAGCAGCTTGGTGGGACCCTACAATGAGCAGTTCTTC. Its translation is CASSLVGPYNEQFF. Full variable domain (rest looked up from reference TRBV5-1 and TRBJ2-1): KAGVTQTPRYLIKTRGQQVTLSCSPISGHRSVSWYQQTPGQGLQFLFEYFSETQRNKGNFPGRFSGRQFSNSRSEMNVSTLELGDSALYLCASSLVGPYNEQFFGPGTRLTVL.

This clonotype was counted only a few times. The CDR3 sequence is CAISFDANQPQHF. CDR3 bases: TGTGCCATCAGCTTTGACGCCAATCAGCCCCAGCATTTT. The rearrangement joins TRBV10-3 to TRBJ1-5; D is unresolved. In germline, CDR1 is ENHRY, CDR2 SYGVKD. V dropped 6 bases and J dropped 3 bases, with 9 bases sitting between them. The CDR3 loop spans 13 amino acids.

This clonotype came up many times. This chain joins TRBV20-1 and TRBJ1-5; weak D call: TRBD1 (5 bases). The CDR3 has 14 amino acids. Germline lookup yields CDR1 DFQATT and CDR2 SNEGSKA (reference sequence). Trimming stripped 6 bases from V and 1 base from J, with 13 bases between. The CDR3 loop is CSARISGSNQPQHF. The CDR3 DNA reads TGCAGTGCGCGGATCTCAGGGAGCAATCAGCCCCAGCATTTT.

This clonotype was observed many times. The chain recombines TRBV18 with TRBJ2-1; TRBD2 is a possible D gene (5 bases). The length of the CDR3 is 18 residues. V was pared by 0 bases and J by 0 bases, with 15 bases between. Looked up from germline, CDR1 is KGHSH and CDR2 is LQKENI. The CDR3 DNA reads as TGTGCCAGCTCACCACCTCTGGAGCGGCGAGACTCCTACAATGAGCAGTTCTTC. It yields the protein CASSPPLERRDSYNEQFF.

The sample holds many counts of this clonotype. This chain connects TRBV7-9 to TRBJ2-7, with TRBD2 matching over 10 bases. J lost 5 bases, V lost 6 bases, and 10 bases had no gene match. From germline, CDR1 is SEHNR and CDR2 FQNEAQ (reference sequence). The CDR3 runs 15 residues. The CDR3 DNA sequence: TGTGCCAGCAGTCGACCAGCGGGAGGGCGTAACGAGCAGTACTTC. It codes for CASSRPAGGRNEQYF.

There are many counts of this clonotype. The chain combines TRBV7-8 with TRBJ1-1, with TRBD1 matching over 7 bases. Unmatched junction bases numbered 8, after V lost 6 bases and J lost 1 base. The CDR3 has 15 amino acids. Germline assignment: CDR1 SGHVS and CDR2 FQNEAQ. In DNA form, the CDR3 reads TGTGCCAGCAGGATTACCGGGACAGCGAACACTGAAGCTTTCTTT. Translation gives CASRITGTANTEAFF.

The chain carries TRBV27 and TRBJ2-3; 12 nucleotides match TRBD2. Germline V CDR1 and CDR2: MNHEY, SMNVEV (reference sequence). Losses at the gene ends were 7 bases for V and 6 bases for J; bases not matched to a gene: 8. The CDR3 covers 15 residues. Here the CDR3 DNA reads TGTGCCAGCACCAGGACTAGCGGGAAGCGGGATACGCAGTATTTT. The encoded protein is CASTRTSGKRDTQYF.

The chain couples TRBV6-5 to TRBJ2-3; D is undetermined. CDR3 size: 15 residues. Germline CDR1 MNHEY, CDR2 SVGAGI. The V end was cut by 0 bases, the J end by 0 bases, with 7 bases between. This CDR3 reads CASSYSILSTDTQYF. CDR3 DNA: TGTGCCAGCAGTTACTCGATCCTTAGCACAGATACGCAGTATTTT.

The chain recombines TRBV28 with TRBJ2-1; 10 bases align to TRBD1. J gave up 8 bases and V 6 bases, and 10 bases lay outside the gene matches. The CDR3 runs 15 residues. The germline gives CDR1 MDHEN, CDR2 SYDVKM. Here the CDR3 reads CASSLGTGEKDEQFF. The CDR3 region has the DNA TGTGCCAGCAGCTTAGGGACAGGGGAAAAGGATGAGCAGTTCTTC.

The sample holds many counts of this clonotype. This chain joins TRBV18 and TRBJ1-1; D is ambiguous. Germline assignment: CDR1 KGHSH and CDR2 LQKENI. The CDR3 is 14 residues long. V shed 3 bases and J shed 1 base, with 9 bases lying between them. CDR3 in amino acids: CASSPSASNTEAFF. The DNA for the CDR3 is TGTGCCAGCTCACCGTCGGCCTCGAACACTGAAGCTTTCTTT.

This clonotype was seen a handful of times. The rearrangement joins TRBV5-1 to TRBJ2-7, with D possibly being TRBD1 (5 bases). The CDR3 contains 13 residues. V was pared by 4 bases and J by 0 bases, with 8 bases between. Germline lookup yields CDR1 SGHRS and CDR2 YFSETQ. The CDR3 region is CASSETDSYEQYF. As DNA, the CDR3 is TGCGCCAGCAGCGAGACAGACTCCTACGAGCAGTACTTC.

This clonotype occurred many times. The V gene is TRBV3-1, the J gene TRBJ2-1, with TRBD2 identical over 16 bases. This CDR3 is 18 amino acids long. Germline trimming cut 0 bases from V and 6 bases from J; bases unmatched to any gene: 5. Germline CDR1 and CDR2: LGHDT and YNNKEL (reference sequence). CDR3 protein: CASSQEGLAGGLTNEQFF. The CDR3 DNA reads TGTGCCAGCAGCCAAGAGGGACTAGCGGGAGGGTTGACCAATGAGCAGTTCTTC.

This clonotype has a count of ten or more. J is TRBJ2-5 and V is TRBV11-3; D remains ambiguous. The CDR3 totals 13 residues. Germline V gene data show CDR1 as SGHNT and CDR2 as YENEEA. V was cut by 3 bases and J by 4 bases, with 9 bases left in between. The DNA of the CDR3 is TGTGCCAGCAGCTTGGAACGAGGAGAGACCCAGTACTTC. Residues: CASSLERGETQYF.

The V call is TRBV11-3, the J call TRBJ2-7; 13 nucleotides agree with TRBD2. Germline V gene data show CDR1 as SGHNT and CDR2 as YENEEA. This CDR3 contains 16 residues. Trimming took 5 bases from V and 2 from J; bases not matched to a gene: 6. CDR3 coding DNA: TGTGCCAGCAGCCCCTGGACTAGCGGGAGTACCTACGAGCAGTACTTC. This sequence encodes CASSPWTSGSTYEQYF.